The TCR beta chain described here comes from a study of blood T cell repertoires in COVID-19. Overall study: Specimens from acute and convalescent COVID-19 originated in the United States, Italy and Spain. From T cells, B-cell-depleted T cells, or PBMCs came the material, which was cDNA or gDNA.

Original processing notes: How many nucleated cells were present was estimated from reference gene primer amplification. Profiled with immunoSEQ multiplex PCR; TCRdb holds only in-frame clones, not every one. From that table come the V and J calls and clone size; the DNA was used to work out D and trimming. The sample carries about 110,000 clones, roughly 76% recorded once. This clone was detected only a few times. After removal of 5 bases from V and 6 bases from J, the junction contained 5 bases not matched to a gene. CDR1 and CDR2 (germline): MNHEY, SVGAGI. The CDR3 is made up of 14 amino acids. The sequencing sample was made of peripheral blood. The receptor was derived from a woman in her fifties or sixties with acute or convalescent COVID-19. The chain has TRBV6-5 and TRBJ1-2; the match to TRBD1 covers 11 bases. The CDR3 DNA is TGTGCCAGCAGTCAAAGGACAGGGGGCGATGGCTACACCTTC. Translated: CASSQRTGGDGYTF.